This T cell receptor (beta chain) was sequenced in a study of radiation and T cells in renal cell carcinoma. Data came from immunoSEQ multiplex PCR; TCRdb stores just in-frame clones and leaves some out. The repertoire has roughly 58,000 clones, 65% to 80% of them found once; the top ten carry around 7%. With 7 bases removed from V and 9 bases from J, the gap between germline ends came to 22 bases. Germline-derived CDR1 and CDR2 are SEHNR and FQNEAQ (reference sequence). The CDR3 extends over 15 amino acids. Time point here: blood 4 weeks post-SBRT, at nephrectomy. Treatment denoted: 15 Gy SBRT to primary tumor, nephrectomy 4 weeks later.

The chain joins TRBV7-9 to TRBJ2-1, with a weak D call TRBD1 (6 bases). The starting material was blood, obtained from a patient whose treatment included radiotherapy and nephrectomy. This clonotype originated in a man aged 60 to 69 with renal cell carcinoma. The CDR3 region is CASTDATLLRGEQFF. The CDR3 nucleotides read TGTGCCAGCACCGACGCGACTCTCCTCAGGGGTGAGCAGTTCTTC.